These 7 T cell receptor beta chains originate from one sample sequenced in a study of shared clonotypes between healthy human individuals. Method: immunoSEQ multiplex PCR; TCRdb's copy keeps in-frame clones and lacks some. The sample lists more than 2 million clones; around 95% were seen once. The sequenced sample consisted of naive CD4+ T cells sorted from blood. Subset described: CD45RA+ positively selected. Receptor source: a man younger than 35 in good health.

This clone was detected only once. The CDR3 loop reads CSVDSPPGGNEQFF. Here the CDR3 DNA reads TGCAGCGTTGATAGCCCGCCGGGCGGCAATGAGCAGTTCTTC. The rearrangement joins TRBV29-1 to TRBJ2-1; D is uncertain. The CDR3 has 14 residues. Trimming shortened V by 3 bases and J by 6 bases, and 15 bases separated the two germline ends. From germline, CDR1 is SQVTM and CDR2 ANQGSEA.

This chain uses TRBV6-6 with TRBJ2-2, with D tentatively TRBD1 (6 bases). This CDR3 is built from 15 residues. Germline V lookup: CDR1 MNHNY, CDR2 SVGAGI (reference sequence). V lost 1 base and J lost 0, with 6 bases in between. CDR3 coding DNA: TGTGCCAGCAGTTACTACAGGGCGAACACCGGGGAGCTGTTTTTT. Residues: CASSYYRANTGELFF.

V and J are TRBV28 and TRBJ2-1; D might be TRBD2 (5 bases). Trimming left V 4 bases short and J 7 bases short, with 14 bases between. The CDR3 runs 14 residues. Germline CDR1 MDHEN, CDR2 SYDVKM. CDR3 amino acids: CASSSYRTLNEQFF. CDR3 bases: TGTGCCAGCAGTTCGTATCGGACTTTAAATGAGCAGTTCTTC. Full variable domain (rest looked up from reference TRBV28 and TRBJ2-1): DVKVTQSSRYLVKRTGEKVFLECVQDMDHENMFWYRQDPGLGLRLIYFSYDVKMKEKGDIPEGYSVSREKKERFSLILESASTNQTSMYLCASSSYRTLNEQFFGPGTRLTVL.

On this clone: The sample holds other DNA sequences that translate to the same CDR3. The V gene is TRBV10-3, the J gene TRBJ2-7; 8 bases fit TRBD1. Trimming at V came to 0 bases and at J to 6 bases, leaving 1 base not matched to a gene. This CDR3 comprises 13 residues. Germline lookup yields CDR1 ENHRY and CDR2 SYGVKD. This CDR3 is CAISESTGGEQYF. In DNA form, the CDR3 reads TGTGCCATCAGTGAGTCAACAGGGGGCGAGCAGTACTTC.

This chain uses TRBV28 with TRBJ1-6; D is undetermined. Looked up from germline, CDR1 is MDHEN and CDR2 is SYDVKM. The CDR3 runs to 14 residues. Trimming took 6 bases from V and 10 from J, leaving 16 bases between them. CDR3 sequence: CASSQRERWSPLHF. CDR3 DNA: TGTGCCAGCAGCCAGAGAGAGAGGTGGTCACCCCTCCACTTT.

The chain joins TRBV7-9 to TRBJ2-1; 8 positions match TRBD1. Germline V CDR1 and CDR2: SEHNR, FQNEAQ (reference sequence). This CDR3 spans 19 amino acids. The trim removed 3 bases at V and 9 bases at J, leaving 22 bases unmatched. As DNA, the CDR3 is TGTGCCAGCAGCTTTCTTCAGTCGACAGGGGTAATTGTTAGATGTGAGCAGTTCTTC. Translated, it gives CASSFLQSTGVIVRCEQFF.

This chain connects TRBV14 to TRBJ1-2; no reliable D call. Germline V gene sequence: CDR1 SGHDN, CDR2 FVKESK. V was cut by 3 bases and J by 4 bases, with 12 bases left in between. This CDR3 spans 14 amino acids. This CDR3 reads CASSHTLLGYGYTF. The CDR3 region has the DNA TGTGCCAGCAGCCACACCCTTCTAGGCTATGGCTACACCTTC.